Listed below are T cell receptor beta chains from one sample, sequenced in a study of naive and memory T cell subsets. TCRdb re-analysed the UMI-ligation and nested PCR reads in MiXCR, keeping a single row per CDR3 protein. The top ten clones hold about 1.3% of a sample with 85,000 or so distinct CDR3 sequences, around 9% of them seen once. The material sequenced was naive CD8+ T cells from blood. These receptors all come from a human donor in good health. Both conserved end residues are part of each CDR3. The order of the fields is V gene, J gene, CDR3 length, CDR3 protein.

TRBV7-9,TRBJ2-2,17,CASSSGVGPKNTGELFF
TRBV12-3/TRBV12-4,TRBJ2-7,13,CASSLGARLEQYF
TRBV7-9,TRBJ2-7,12,CASSKQIYEQYF
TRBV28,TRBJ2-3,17,CASSFPSHREATDTQYF
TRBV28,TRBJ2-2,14,CASSPLVDTGELFF
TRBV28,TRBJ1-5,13,CASSTKAHQPQHF
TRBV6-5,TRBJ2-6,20,CASSGNIFGQIFSGANVLTF
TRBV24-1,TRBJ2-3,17,CATSDDAFGTGGDTQYF
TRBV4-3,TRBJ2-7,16,CASSQEAGGDWYEQYF
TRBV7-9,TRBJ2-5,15,CASSFRRGTQETQYF
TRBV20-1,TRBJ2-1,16,CSATRTSGSSYNEQFF
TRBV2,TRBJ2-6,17,CASERRTVYSGANVLTF
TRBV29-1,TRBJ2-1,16,CSVKGTSGVHYNEQFF
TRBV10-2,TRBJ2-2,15,CASSDSQLGPGELFF
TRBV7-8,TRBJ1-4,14,CASSPRGANEKLFF
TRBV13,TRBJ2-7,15,CASSSPTRQRYEQYF
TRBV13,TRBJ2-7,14,CASSSYLATYEQYF
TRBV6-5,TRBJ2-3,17,CASSSRVVAVTADTQYF
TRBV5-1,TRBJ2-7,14,CASSLAGGFDEQYF
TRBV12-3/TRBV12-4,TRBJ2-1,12,CASSLGGREQFF
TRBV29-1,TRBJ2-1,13,CSELESSYNEQFF
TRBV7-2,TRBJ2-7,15,CASSLIAGGPYEQYF
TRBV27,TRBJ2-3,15,CASSLVRAVGDTQYF
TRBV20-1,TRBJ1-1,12,CSARAGSTEAFF
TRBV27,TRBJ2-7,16,CASRVTGTSVAYEQYF
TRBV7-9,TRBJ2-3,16,CASSPRLAGIKDTQYF
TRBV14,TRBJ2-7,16,CASSHNKSQGSYEQYF
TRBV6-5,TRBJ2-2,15,CASSHSGSNTGELFF
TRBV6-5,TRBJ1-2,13,CASSYSPVYGYTF
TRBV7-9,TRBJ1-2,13,CASRRPGNYGYTF
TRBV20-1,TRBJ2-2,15,CSALGRDRVTGELFF